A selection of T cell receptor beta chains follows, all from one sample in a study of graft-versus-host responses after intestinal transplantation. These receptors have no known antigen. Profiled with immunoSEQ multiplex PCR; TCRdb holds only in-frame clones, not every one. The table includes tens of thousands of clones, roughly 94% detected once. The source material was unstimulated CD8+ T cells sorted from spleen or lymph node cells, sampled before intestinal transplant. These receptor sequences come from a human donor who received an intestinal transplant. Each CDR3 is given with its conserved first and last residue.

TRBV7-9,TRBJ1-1,CASSLPGGGLEAFF
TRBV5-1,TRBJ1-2,CASSLRDRVYTF
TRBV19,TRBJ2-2,CASSSPSDSTGELFF
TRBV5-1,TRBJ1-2,CASISGTGDLRGYTF
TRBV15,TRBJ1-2,CATSREIRYRYGYTF
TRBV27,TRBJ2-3,CASRGGGGYTDTQYF
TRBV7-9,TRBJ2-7,CASSTWEEASYEQYF
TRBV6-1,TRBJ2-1,CASSEEASGSNEQFF
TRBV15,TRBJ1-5,CATSRVTGRIQPQHF
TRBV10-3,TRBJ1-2,CAISEFYGYTF
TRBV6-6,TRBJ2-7,CASSYGVGEAYEQYF
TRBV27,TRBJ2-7,CASSLGLAGDTYEQYF
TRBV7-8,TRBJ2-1,CASSPRGPYNEQFF
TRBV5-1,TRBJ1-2,CASSLKQGSFGYTF
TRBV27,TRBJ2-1,CASSWGDRGHYNEQFF
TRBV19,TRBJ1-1,CASGSSGTGLLNTEAFF
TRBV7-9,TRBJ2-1,CASSLEGLAVGNEQFF
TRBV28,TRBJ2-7,CASSARQAPYEQYF
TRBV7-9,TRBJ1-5,CASSLEGAQPQHF
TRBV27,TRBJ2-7,CASSLLGTGILYEQYF
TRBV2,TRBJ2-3,CASTLAGGTDTQYF
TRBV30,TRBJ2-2,CAWRNPRVWTGELFF
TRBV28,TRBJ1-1,CASSLGGGNTEAFF
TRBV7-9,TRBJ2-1,CASSTRTSGSFNEQFF
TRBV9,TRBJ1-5,CASSAGTGNQPQHF
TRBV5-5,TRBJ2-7,CASSLLSRDYEQYF
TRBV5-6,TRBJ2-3,CASSLITDTQYF
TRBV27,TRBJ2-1,CASSADTREPIYNEQFF
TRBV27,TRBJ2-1,CASSLYQGWATHEQFF
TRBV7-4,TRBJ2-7,CASSYGRQGGTYEQYF
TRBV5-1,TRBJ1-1,CASSSYRVSNTEAFF
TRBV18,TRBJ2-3,CASSPREASTDTQYF
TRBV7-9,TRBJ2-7,CASSLFYEQYF
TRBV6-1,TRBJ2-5,CASSEIGADRLQETQYF
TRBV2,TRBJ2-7,CASTGWLGQGDYEQYF
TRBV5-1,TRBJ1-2,CASSLSGQGSYGYTF
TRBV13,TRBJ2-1,CASSSDTYNEQFF
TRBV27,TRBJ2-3,CASSITPGGAVTDTQYF
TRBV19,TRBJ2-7,CASSLRQEKPYEQYF
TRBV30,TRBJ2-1,CAWSVLGEGNEQFF